One and the same sample provided the 9 T cell receptor beta chains below, sequenced in a study of blood T cell repertoires in COVID-19. Sequenced by immunoSEQ multiplex PCR; TCRdb stores in-frame clones only, minus some. The profile shows approximately 100,000 clones, nearly 90% of them singletons. Sequenced sample: peripheral blood. Receptors were obtained from a woman between 55 and 75 years old with acute or convalescent COVID-19.

This clone came up a few times. Different DNA sequences within this sample yield the same CDR3. The chain employs TRBV9 and TRBJ2-3; 12 bases align to TRBD2. V trimming: 3 bases; J trimming: 4 bases; junction bases outside the gene matches: 0. CDR1 is SGDLS and CDR2 is YYNGEE in the germline V gene. The CDR3 is 14 residues long. CDR3 in DNA: TGTGCCAGCAGCGGACTAGCGGGAGCAGATACGCAGTATTTT. It yields the protein CASSGLAGADTQYF.

V is TRBV10-1 and J is TRBJ2-1, with 8 bases that match TRBD2. The CDR3 totals 12 residues. The germline gives CDR1 WNHNN, CDR2 SYGVQD (reference sequence). V gave up 6 bases and J gave up 9 bases; unmatched junction bases: 4. The CDR3 nucleotides are TGCGCCAGCAGCCCTACTAGCGGTGAGCAGTTCTTC. It is translated as CASSPTSGEQFF.

The rearrangement joins TRBV21-1 to TRBJ2-3; the table's D call, TRBD2, has no DNA check behind it. TRBV21-1 corresponds to a pseudogene. The CDR3 contains 17 residues. CDR3 sequence (DNA): TGTGCCAGCAGCAGGAAAGAACTAGCGGGGTACACAGATACGCAGTATTTT. Protein product: CASSRKELAGYTDTQYF.

The chain uses TRBV5-6 and TRBJ2-3; D gene ambiguous. The CDR3 covers 15 residues. Trimming shortened V by 0 bases and J by 1 base, and 9 bases separated the two germline ends. CDR1 and CDR2 (germline): SGHDT, YYEEEE. CDR3 nucleotide sequence: TGTGCCAGCAGCTTGGCCGTCGGAGGCACAGATACGCAGTATTTT. It is translated as CASSLAVGGTDTQYF.

The chain recombines TRBV7-3 with TRBJ2-1; the match to TRBD2 covers 10 bases. The CDR3 is 14 amino acids. Germline CDR1 and CDR2: SGHTA and FQGTGA. J was trimmed by 4 bases and V by 5 bases; bases with no gene match: 2. The CDR3 region is CASSGAGGYNEQFF. The CDR3 DNA is TGTGCCAGCAGCGGAGCGGGGGGGTACAATGAGCAGTTCTTC.

The rearrangement joins TRBV3-1 (or the pseudogene TRBV3-2) to TRBJ2-1, with a possible D match to TRBD2 (6 bases). The CDR3 runs 15 residues. CDR1 is LGHDT, CDR2 YNNKEL, per germline (reference sequence). Trimming cost V 8 bases and J 1 base, with 15 bases left between them. CDR3 region: CASAPGLPSYNEQFF. CDR3 sequence (DNA): TGTGCCAGCGCACCGGGACTTCCATCCTACAATGAGCAGTTCTTC.

CDR3: CASSSLEIEAFF. The CDR3 coding sequence is TGTGCCAGCAGCTCGCTCGAGATTGAAGCTTTCTTT. The genes are TRBV7-9 and TRBJ1-1; no clear D. V lost 4 bases, J lost 7 bases, and 10 bases lay in between. CDR1 and CDR2 (germline): SEHNR, FQNEAQ (reference sequence). The CDR3 extends over 12 amino acids.

V usage is TRBV9 and J usage is TRBJ1-4; 9 bases align to TRBD1. Germline V lookup: CDR1 SGDLS, CDR2 YYNGEE. Germline trimming cut 4 bases from V and 8 bases from J; bases unmatched to any gene: 9. This CDR3 region has 15 residues. The CDR3 loop reads CASSPTRQGGEKLFF. The DNA of the CDR3 is TGTGCCAGCAGCCCCACGAGACAGGGGGGAGAAAAACTGTTTTTT.

This clone was seen a few times. The genes are TRBV4-2 and TRBJ2-5; 12 bases agree with TRBD2. Trimming removed 0 bases from V and 5 bases from J; junction bases left unmatched: 16. The CDR3 is 20 residues long. Germline V gene sequence: CDR1 LGHNA, CDR2 YNFKEQ. CDR3 loop: CASSQDKTSGSHASWETQYF. In DNA, the CDR3 is TGTGCCAGCAGCCAAGATAAGACTAGCGGGAGCCATGCGTCCTGGGAGACCCAGTACTTC.